This T cell receptor beta chain originates from a study of blood T cell repertoires in COVID-19. Sequencing was performed with immunoSEQ multiplex PCR; in TCRdb, only in-frame clones are kept and a portion is missing. The table includes some 330,000 clones, approximately 84% detected once. Allocation to cohorts depended on clinical history reported by the participants. This receptor was obtained from a man aged 30-40 years who had recovered from COVID-19. The sequenced sample consisted of PBMCs or T cells enriched from blood (not recorded which).

CDR3 in DNA: TGTGCCAGCAGCTTACAATATCTTGAGGGCGGAGATACGCAGTATTTT. Residues: CASSLQYLEGGDTQYF. V usage is TRBV11-3 and J usage is TRBJ2-3; D possibly corresponds to TRBD2 (5 bases). The CDR3 length is 16 residues. V dropped 2 bases and J dropped 5 bases, with 17 bases sitting between them. CDR1 and CDR2 from the germline V gene are SGHNT and YENEEA.